One and the same sample provided the 30 T cell receptor beta chains below, sequenced in a study of shared clonotypes between healthy human individuals. Method: immunoSEQ multiplex PCR; TCRdb's copy keeps in-frame clones and lacks some. The table has more than 2,000,000 clones, approximately 93% seen once; the top ten hold 0.39%. Material for sequencing was naive CD4+ T cells from PBMCs. Documented subset: CD45RA+ positively selected. These receptor sequences come from a man younger than 35 in good health. Some clones in this sample may be carry-over from other donors' samples.

V and J are TRBV7-2 and TRBJ2-2, with a tentative D call TRBD1 (5 bases). Per germline, CDR1 SGHTA and CDR2 FQGNSA. Trimming shortened V by 1 base and J by 2 bases, and 11 bases separated the two germline ends. The CDR3 has 16 amino acids. DNA for the CDR3: TGTGCCAGCAGCTTAGGGGGCGTGGTCAACACCGGGGAGCTGTTTTTT. Its protein product is CASSLGGVVNTGELFF.

The V gene is TRBV28, the J gene TRBJ2-3; 7 positions agree with TRBD1. Germline trimming cut 6 bases from V and 1 base from J; bases unmatched to any gene: 1. Germline V gives CDR1 MDHEN, CDR2 SYDVKM. The CDR3 is made up of 13 amino acids. The CDR3 protein is CASRGTGTDTQYF. In DNA form, the CDR3 reads TGTGCCAGCAGGGGGACAGGCACAGATACGCAGTATTTT.

The chain combines TRBV7-2 with TRBJ2-7, with unresolved D. Trimming stripped 2 bases from V and 3 bases from J, with 8 bases between. Per the germline V gene, CDR1 is SGHTA and CDR2 is FQGNSA. CDR3 length: 13 residues. CDR3 region: CASSLSPLYEQYF. The CDR3 region has the DNA TGTGCCAGCAGCTTATCGCCCCTCTACGAGCAGTACTTC.

This clone was picked up one time. The chain is built from TRBV7-2 and TRBJ2-3, with D perhaps TRBD2 (6 bases). The CDR3 is 17 residues long. Germline CDR1 SGHTA, CDR2 FQGNSA. Trimming cost V 3 bases and J 0 bases, with 16 bases left between them. The CDR3 coding sequence is TGTGCCAGCAGCTTTCTGGGTGCGGGATCTAGCACAGATACGCAGTATTTT. Translated, it gives CASSFLGAGSSTDTQYF.

The genes are TRBV6-1 and TRBJ1-5, with D maybe TRBD1 (5 bases). CDR3 size: 15 residues. The V end was cut by 4 bases, the J end by 1 base, with 11 bases between. The germline gives CDR1 MNHNS, CDR2 SASEGT. The CDR3 sequence is CASSVGRASNQPQHF. The CDR3 nucleotides are TGTGCCAGCAGTGTTGGCAGGGCGAGCAATCAGCCCCAGCATTTT.

The rearrangement links TRBV9 to TRBJ2-2; possibly TRBD2 for D (6 bases). The germline gives CDR1 SGDLS, CDR2 YYNGEE. The CDR3 sequence is 14 residues long. Between the trimmed V and J ends, which lost 2 bases and 7 bases, there was a span of 12 bases. The CDR3 coding sequence is TGTGCCAGCAGCGTCCTTGGGGGGAGCGGGGAGCTGTTTTTT. Amino acid sequence: CASSVLGGSGELFF.

This chain links TRBV19 with TRBJ1-4; D unresolved. Germline assignment: CDR1 LNHDA and CDR2 SQIVND (reference sequence). V lost 5 bases and J lost 7, with 11 bases in between. CDR3 length equals 13 residues. In DNA form, the CDR3 reads TGTGCCAGTAGTGGGCCACGGGGTGAAAAACTGTTTTTT. Its protein is CASSGPRGEKLFF.

The chain couples TRBV21-1 to TRBJ1-3. TRBV21-1 is assigned pseudogene status. The CDR3 is 18 amino acids. Here the CDR3 reads CASSKVDGPREPGYTIYF. In DNA, the CDR3 is TGTGCCAGCAGCAAAGTTGACGGGCCGAGGGAACCAGGATACACCATATATTTT.

This chain uses TRBV5-1 with TRBJ2-7, with 8 bases identical to TRBD1. Germline trimming cut 5 bases from V and 3 bases from J; bases unmatched to any gene: 10. The CDR3 has 15 residues. Germline-derived CDR1 and CDR2 are SGHRS and YFSETQ. Here the CDR3 DNA reads TGCGCCAGCAGTTCCCGTCGGACAGGGAACTACGAGCAGTACTTC. This gives the protein CASSSRRTGNYEQYF. The variable domain in full, completed from reference TRBV5-1 and TRBJ2-7, reads KAGVTQTPRYLIKTRGQQVTLSCSPISGHRSVSWYQQTPGQGLQFLFEYFSETQRNKGNFPGRFSGRQFSNSRSEMNVSTLELGDSALYLCASSSRRTGNYEQYFGPGTRLTVT.

The V call is TRBV29-1, the J call TRBJ2-3; 11 bases are a match to TRBD2. The CDR3 is made up of 17 amino acids. Germline V CDR1 and CDR2: SQVTM, ANQGSEA. V shed 7 bases and J 1 base; nucleotides not matched to a gene: 13. CDR3 protein: CSAHSGRAARGTDTQYF. DNA for the CDR3: TGCAGCGCTCATAGCGGGAGGGCCGCCCGTGGCACAGATACGCAGTATTTT.

V and J are TRBV6-6 and TRBJ2-7, with D tentatively TRBD2 (6 bases). Per the germline V gene, CDR1 is MNHNY and CDR2 is SVGAGI (reference sequence). Trimming stripped 0 bases from V and 3 bases from J, with 12 bases between. The CDR3 sequence is 15 residues long. The CDR3 DNA reads TGTGCCAGCAGTTACTCCCGGGGCGGGAACTACGAGCAGTACTTC. As protein: CASSYSRGGNYEQYF.

This chain joins TRBV9 and TRBJ1-4; 9 positions agree with TRBD1. The CDR3 runs to 16 residues. J gave up 0 bases and V 3 bases, and 3 bases lay outside the gene matches. Germline lookup yields CDR1 SGDLS and CDR2 YYNGEE. The CDR3, as DNA: TGTGCCAGCAGCGCCGGACAGGGGACAACTAATGAAAAACTGTTTTTT. It is translated as CASSAGQGTTNEKLFF.

This clone was found a few times. The V and J genes are TRBV2 and TRBJ1-1; tentative D call: TRBD1 (6 bases). The length of the CDR3 is 14 residues. V dropped 7 bases and J dropped 5 bases, with 17 bases sitting between them. Germline CDR1 and CDR2: SNHLY and FYNNEI. The CDR3 loop is CASNKDSEETEAFF. The CDR3 coding sequence is TGTGCCAGCAACAAGGACAGCGAAGAAACTGAAGCTTTCTTT.

The chain links TRBV29-1 to TRBJ2-1; D remains ambiguous. Trimming removed 4 bases at V and 3 bases at J, with 10 bases between. The CDR3 contains 13 residues. The germline V gene encodes CDR1 SQVTM and CDR2 ANQGSEA. The CDR3 DNA sequence: TGCAGCGTTGTTTTTGACTTCTACAATGAGCAGTTCTTC. It yields the protein CSVVFDFYNEQFF.

The V gene is TRBV4-1, the J gene TRBJ2-2; 10 bases are a match to TRBD2. Germline V CDR1 and CDR2: MGHRA, YSYEKL. CDR3 length: 16 residues. After removal of 6 bases from V and 7 bases from J, the junction contained 11 bases not matched to a gene. The CDR3 spells CASSFEREGPRGELFF. The DNA of the CDR3 is TGCGCCAGCAGTTTCGAGCGGGAGGGCCCACGCGGGGAGCTGTTTTTT.

The gene calls are TRBV4-2 and TRBJ1-4; 7 positions match TRBD1. J lost 7 bases, V lost 4 bases, and 9 bases had no gene match. The CDR3 loop spans 15 amino acids. The germline V gene encodes CDR1 LGHNA and CDR2 YNFKEQ. The CDR3 coding sequence is TGTGCCAGCAGCCCCACGGGACAGCGGGGTGAAAAACTGTTTTTT. Its protein is CASSPTGQRGEKLFF.

A note on this clone: At the DNA level, this CDR3 is encoded by other sequences in the same sample as well. This sequence joins TRBV6-1 and TRBJ1-1, with D hard to call. Trimming took 3 bases from V and 1 from J, leaving 6 bases between them. The germline CDR1 and CDR2 sequences are MNHNS and SASEGT. This CDR3 region has 13 residues. As DNA, the CDR3 is TGTGCCAGCAGTGAGATCAGGAACACTGAAGCTTTCTTT. This translates into CASSEIRNTEAFF.

This clone was observed a single time. The genes are TRBV7-2 and TRBJ1-1; tentative D call: TRBD1 (5 bases). The V gene lost 6 bases and the J gene lost 7 bases, with 15 bases spanning the gap. The CDR3 runs to 13 residues. Looked up from germline, CDR1 is SGHTA and CDR2 is FQGNSA. CDR3 amino acids: CASSTRGAGEAFF. Written as DNA, the CDR3 is TGTGCCAGCAGTACCCGAGGGGCAGGTGAAGCTTTCTTT.

This clone was observed a handful of times. The same CDR3 can be traced to other DNA sequences in this sample. V and J are TRBV7-2 and TRBJ1-1; D is undetermined. CDR1 is SGHTA and CDR2 is FQGNSA in the germline V gene. CDR3 length equals 13 residues. Deletions cut 5 bases from V and 0 bases from J, with 7 bases between. The CDR3 spells CASSPRMNTEAFF. Here the CDR3 DNA reads TGTGCCAGCAGCCCGCGGATGAACACTGAAGCTTTCTTT.

The V call is TRBV15, the J call TRBJ2-6; D is ambiguous. CDR1 and CDR2 (germline): LNHNV, YYDKDF (reference sequence). V shed 3 bases and J shed 4 bases, with 13 bases lying between them. The CDR3 is made up of 16 amino acids. The CDR3 sequence: CATSSRKAPGANVLTF. The CDR3 DNA sequence: TGTGCCACCAGCAGTCGGAAGGCACCCGGGGCCAACGTCCTGACTTTC.

Comment on this clone: Other DNA sequences in this specimen translate into the identical CDR3. The chain carries TRBV9 and TRBJ1-5; D gene unclear. Trimming stripped 0 bases from V and 1 base from J, with 8 bases between. The CDR3 loop spans 15 amino acids. Germline CDR1 and CDR2: SGDLS and YYNGEE. The CDR3 DNA follows: TGTGCCAGCAGCGTAGGAACGGGAAGCAATCAGCCCCAGCATTTT. It codes for CASSVGTGSNQPQHF.

The gene calls are TRBV28 and TRBJ1-4; D might be TRBD1 (5 bases). Per the germline V gene, CDR1 is MDHEN and CDR2 is SYDVKM. V gave up 4 bases and J gave up 5 bases, with 14 bases separating them. This CDR3 is built from 15 residues. The CDR3 reads CASSSSGTTNEKLFF. The CDR3 bases are TGTGCCAGCAGTTCCAGCGGGACTACAAATGAAAAACTGTTTTTT.

The CDR3 DNA is TGTGCCAGTAGGCCCACTAGCACAGATACGCAGTATTTT. It encodes CASRPTSTDTQYF. The V call is TRBV19, the J call TRBJ2-3; D not certain. Germline values: CDR1 LNHDA, CDR2 SQIVND (reference sequence). The V end was cut by 6 bases, the J end by 0 bases, with 7 bases between. This CDR3 has 13 residues.

The chain couples TRBV6-1 to TRBJ2-5; D may be TRBD1 (5 bases). This CDR3 comprises 12 residues. Looked up from germline, CDR1 is MNHNS and CDR2 is SASEGT. The CDR3 is CASVGPMETQYF. The CDR3 coding sequence is TGTGCTTCGGTGGGGCCAATGGAGACCCAGTACTTC.

The chain recombines TRBV10-3 with TRBJ1-3, with D unresolved. The CDR3 totals 15 residues. V lost 2 bases and J lost 0, with 8 bases in between. CDR1 ENHRY and CDR2 SYGVKD come from the germline V gene. As DNA, the CDR3 is TGTGCCATCAGTGAGAACGTCCGCTCTGGAAACACCATATATTTT. Protein: CAISENVRSGNTIYF.

In this sample, this clone turned up once. This chain connects TRBV28 to TRBJ2-3, with no clear D. V shed 4 bases and J shed 6 bases, with 8 bases lying between them. The CDR3 length is 12 residues. Germline CDR1 is MDHEN and CDR2 is SYDVKM. The CDR3: CASSSLSDTQYF. Written as DNA, the CDR3 is TGTGCCAGCAGTTCGTTATCGGATACGCAGTATTTT.

This clone was picked up one time. V is TRBV5-4 and J is TRBJ2-7; 9 bases are shared with TRBD1. This CDR3 has 16 amino acids. Germline-derived CDR1 and CDR2 are SGHNT and YYREEE (reference sequence). Losses at the gene ends were 3 bases for V and 1 base for J; bases not matched to a gene: 8. The CDR3 protein is CASSSPPGQGSYEQYF. In DNA form, the CDR3 reads TGTGCCAGCAGCTCCCCGCCGGGACAGGGTTCCTACGAGCAGTACTTC.

This sequence joins TRBV4-1 and TRBJ2-3; 12 bases map to TRBD2. V lost 4 bases, J lost 4 bases, and 18 bases stayed unmatched. The length of the CDR3 is 20 residues. Germline CDR1 and CDR2: MGHRA and YSYEKL. CDR3 in DNA: TGCGCCAGCAGCCGCCGACCCCAATCGGACTCTAGCGGGAGGGCAGATACGCAGTATTTT. Amino acid sequence: CASSRRPQSDSSGRADTQYF.

Concerning this clone itself: Other DNA sequences in the same sample also yield this CDR3. This chain connects TRBV18 to TRBJ2-3; 12 positions agree with TRBD1. The V gene's germline CDR1 is KGHSH and CDR2 LQKENI. CDR3 length: 14 residues. V shed 3 bases and J 6 bases; nucleotides not matched to a gene: 1. CDR3 in amino acids: CASSPGQGADTQYF. The CDR3 coding sequence is TGTGCCAGCTCACCGGGACAGGGGGCGGATACGCAGTATTTT.

The chain recombines TRBV28 with TRBJ1-5; maybe TRBD1 (5 bases). The CDR3 loop spans 15 amino acids. CDR1 and CDR2 (germline): MDHEN, SYDVKM. Trimming took 2 bases from V and 1 from J, leaving 9 bases between them. CDR3 in amino acids: CASSLVDSSNQPQHF. The CDR3 DNA reads TGTGCCAGCAGTTTAGTCGACAGCAGCAATCAGCCCCAGCATTTT.